This T cell receptor beta chain was recorded in a study of patients and donors after allogeneic stem cell transplantation. This clonotype was observed a handful of times. MiXCR, run by TCRdb on the RT-PCR reads, gives a single entry per CDR3 protein. The data show over 150,000 distinct CDR3 sequences, about 32% seen once. Trimming removed 3 bases from V and 4 bases from J, with 11 bases in between. The CDR3 spans 13 residues. The V gene's germline CDR1 is DFQATT and CDR2 SNEGSKA (reference sequence). The TCR sequence derives from a human donor who was either an allogeneic HSCT recipient or a stem cell or donor lymphocyte infusion donor (not recorded which). It is not recorded whose cells these are; they may come from a transplant donor. This sequence joins TRBV20-1 and TRBJ2-3; perhaps TRBD2 as D (5 bases). The sequenced sample was blood, either unsorted or a sorted T cell fraction (not recorded which). The CDR3 is CSASLLGSDTQYF. CDR3 coding DNA: TGCAGTGCTAGTCTACTAGGGTCAGATACGCAGTATTTT.